This T cell receptor (beta chain) stems from a study of T cells in Graves' hyperthyroidism and ophthalmopathy. The CDR3 is 14 residues long. The V gene's germline CDR1 is MNHNS and CDR2 SASEGT. Findings of the study overall: Blood also held most thyroid clonotypes expanded beyond 0.001.

TCR beta CDR3 sequences were amplified from RNA transcripts. First-round RT-PCR of the TCR CDR3 relied on the HTBI primer set. TCRdb ran MiXCR on the multiplex PCR reads and lists one entry per CDR3 protein. The data show 250,000 to 400,000 distinct CDR3 sequences, approximately 14% seen once. A note on this clonotype: Its antigen is not identified. Just one base apart from a much larger clone, this may be a read error.

Exclusion of a patient resulted from uncontrolled infection, other autoimmune disease, pregnancy or lactation. This chain uses TRBV6-1 with TRBJ1-5, with D possibly matching TRBD1 (5 bases). The sequence was collected from a middle-aged woman with Graves' ophthalmopathy. The specimen sequenced was blood. The CDR3 DNA follows: TGTGACAGCAGTGAGCGTCAGGGTGATCAGCCCCAGCATTTT. Translation: CDSSERQGDQPQHF.